The next 24 T cell receptor beta chains were all read from a single sample in a study of T cells in Graves' hyperthyroidism and ophthalmopathy. There were TCR beta CDR3 regions amplified from RNA transcripts. TCR CDR3 regions were first amplified by RT-PCR with HTBI primers. TCRdb re-called the multiplex PCR reads with MiXCR, one entry per CDR3 protein. The sample has approximately 410,000 distinct CDR3 sequences, roughly 13% seen once. The sequenced material came from blood. These receptors all come from a woman aged 18 to 35 with Graves' hyperthyroidism.

In this sample, this clonotype turned up many times. The chain couples TRBV7-9 to TRBJ2-7; TRBD1 matches 9 bases. The V gene's germline CDR1 is SEHNR and CDR2 FQNEAQ (reference sequence). This CDR3 region has 15 residues. V trimming: 4 bases; J trimming: 0 bases; junction bases outside the gene matches: 4. The CDR3 sequence: CASSSRDRASYEQYF. The DNA for the CDR3 is TGTGCCAGCAGCTCCCGGGACAGGGCCTCCTACGAGCAGTACTTC.

The sample holds a few counts of this clonotype. One end of the junction does not line up with germline, which may come from a read error. V and J are TRBV11-2 and TRBJ2-3; perhaps TRBD1 as D (6 bases). Germline V gene data show CDR1 as SGHAT and CDR2 as FQNNGV. The CDR3 consists of 14 residues. CDR3 protein: CASTLTGSGVTQYF. The CDR3 DNA reads TGTGCCAGCACCTTAACAGGGAGTGGTGTTACGCAGTATTTT.

This clonotype came up once. V is TRBV5-6 and J is TRBJ2-7; 8 nucleotides align to TRBD2. CDR3 length equals 15 residues. The V segment lost 4 bases and the J segment 2 bases; nucleotides outside the gene matches: 8. Looked up from germline, CDR1 is SGHDT and CDR2 is YYEEEE. In DNA form, the CDR3 reads TGTGCCAGCAGCCGGGGGGGGACATTGACCTACGAGCAGTACTTC. Amino acid sequence: CASSRGGTLTYEQYF.

The table lists this clonotype with a few counts. The chain links TRBV7-3 to TRBJ2-3; 10 positions match TRBD1. The V and J ends lost 5 bases and 6 bases, in that order; junction bases with no gene match: 2. The CDR3 covers 13 residues. Germline CDR1 reads SGHTA; CDR2 reads FQGTGA. Written as DNA, the CDR3 is TGTGCCAGCAGCGGGGACAGGGGCGATACGCAGTATTTT. It is translated as CASSGDRGDTQYF.

This clonotype was counted ten times or more. V is TRBV19 and J is TRBJ1-1; D gene uncertain. Germline-derived CDR1 and CDR2 are LNHDA and SQIVND (reference sequence). Trimming left V 3 bases short and J 0 bases short, with 5 bases between. This CDR3 is 13 amino acids long. DNA for the CDR3: TGTGCCAGTAGTATGGCTGTGAACACTGAAGCTTTCTTT. Its protein product is CASSMAVNTEAFF.

This clonotype has at least ten counts. The chain recombines TRBV7-3 with TRBJ2-3, with 7 bases that match TRBD2. There are 16 residues in the CDR3. V gave up 0 bases and J gave up 2 bases; unmatched junction bases: 5. Germline-derived CDR1 and CDR2 are SGHTA and FQGTGA. CDR3 residues: CASSLTGGSDTDTQYF. DNA for the CDR3: TGTGCCAGCAGCTTAACCGGCGGGAGTGACACAGATACGCAGTATTTT.

This clonotype was counted many times. The chain links TRBV20-1 to TRBJ2-3; perhaps TRBD2 as D (5 bases). This CDR3 has 16 residues. The germline V and J ends were trimmed by 0 bases and 2 bases, with 15 bases remaining between them. The germline V gene encodes CDR1 DFQATT and CDR2 SNEGSKA (reference sequence). CDR3 protein: CSARDLLAEHTDTQYF. In DNA form, the CDR3 reads TGCAGTGCTAGAGATCTGCTAGCAGAACACACAGATACGCAGTATTTT.

This clonotype was recorded at least ten times. The chain joins TRBV28 to TRBJ2-7; 10 nucleotides align to TRBD1. This CDR3 comprises 15 residues. Germline lookup yields CDR1 MDHEN and CDR2 SYDVKM. V was clipped by 6 bases and J by 2 bases; unmatched bases: 7. The CDR3 sequence: CASRGRDRGTYEQYF. The CDR3 DNA reads as TGTGCCAGCAGGGGCCGGGACAGGGGTACCTACGAGCAGTACTTC.

This clonotype was seen ten or more times. This chain uses TRBV28 with TRBJ2-7; D is undetermined. V was pared by 3 bases and J by 7 bases, with 10 bases between. From germline, CDR1 is MDHEN and CDR2 SYDVKM. The CDR3 extends over 12 amino acids. CDR3 region: CASSFPLSEQYF. The DNA for the CDR3 is TGTGCCAGCAGTTTCCCCCTCAGTGAGCAGTACTTC.

This clonotype showed up many times. The chain couples TRBV7-9 to TRBJ2-1; the D gene could be TRBD1 or TRBD2 (6 bases each). The length of the CDR3 is 14 residues. Germline V gives CDR1 SEHNR, CDR2 FQNEAQ (reference sequence). The V end lost 5 bases, the J end lost 5 bases, and 13 bases lay between the germline ends. The CDR3 DNA reads TGTGCCAGCAGCGAGGGGGGTACGGACAATGAGCAGTTCTTC. This encodes CASSEGGTDNEQFF.

This clonotype was seen a handful of times. The chain couples TRBV5-1 to TRBJ2-3; weak D call: TRBD1 (5 bases). The CDR3 length is 15 residues. Germline V gene sequence: CDR1 SGHRS, CDR2 YFSETQ. Trimming left V 5 bases short and J 6 bases short, with 19 bases between. CDR3 loop: CASRPDSLQWDTQYF. The DNA for the CDR3 is TGCGCCAGCAGACCTGACAGCTTACAGTGGGATACGCAGTATTTT.

This clonotype was detected a few times. V and J are TRBV4-1 and TRBJ2-1, with 7 bases that match TRBD1. This CDR3 contains 17 residues. The junction had 16 bases not matched to a gene; V was cut back by 0 bases and J by 11 bases. Germline-derived CDR1 and CDR2 are MGHRA and YSYEKL. Here the CDR3 reads CASSQDPQQGPGNQQFF. As DNA, the CDR3 is TGCGCCAGCAGCCAAGATCCCCAACAGGGGCCAGGGAATCAGCAGTTCTTC.

The chain employs TRBV9 and TRBJ2-2; the D gene could be TRBD1 or TRBD2 (6 bases each). Per germline, CDR1 SGDLS and CDR2 YYNGEE. Trimming removed 5 bases from V and 5 bases from J, with 19 bases in between. The CDR3 runs to 16 residues. The CDR3 loop is CASREQGLSETGELFF. As DNA, the CDR3 is TGTGCCAGCAGAGAACAGGGACTGAGTGAAACCGGGGAGCTGTTTTTT.

This clonotype was observed at least ten times. The genes are TRBV2 and TRBJ1-2; the D is unclear. Germline V gene data show CDR1 as SNHLY and CDR2 as FYNNEI. Trimming shortened V by 9 bases and J by 4 bases, and 12 bases separated the two germline ends. The CDR3 length is 12 residues. The CDR3 sequence: CASRVEVYGYTF. The CDR3 DNA follows: TGTGCCAGTAGGGTGGAGGTCTATGGCTACACCTTC.

This clonotype appeared many times. V and J are TRBV12-3 or TRBV12-4 and TRBJ1-3; possible D gene TRBD1, 5 bases. The ends were cut back, 8 bases at V and 0 bases at J, with 11 bases in the middle. This CDR3 has 14 amino acids. The CDR3 DNA sequence: TGTGCCAGCTCGGTGGGGGACTCTGGAAACACCATATATTTT. Translated, it gives CASSVGDSGNTIYF.

This clonotype was seen repeatedly, ten times or more. The rearrangement uses TRBV6-1 and TRBJ2-7; D may be TRBD1 (6 bases). Germline V CDR1 and CDR2: MNHNS, SASEGT. The CDR3 is 14 residues long. V lost 9 bases to trimming and J lost 3 bases, with 18 bases between them. In DNA form, the CDR3 reads TGTGCCAGTCGGGATTCAGGGGTTTTCTACGAGCAGTACTTC. Its translation: CASRDSGVFYEQYF.

This clonotype showed up just a few times. The genes are TRBV6-1 and TRBJ1-1, with 7 nucleotides matching TRBD1. The CDR3 contains 13 residues. V was pared by 6 bases and J by 2 bases, with 3 bases of the junction left unmatched. The germline CDR1 and CDR2 sequences are MNHNS and SASEGT. The CDR3 DNA sequence: TGTGCCAGCAGGACAGGGTCTAACACTGAAGCTTTCTTT. It is translated as CASRTGSNTEAFF.

The chain employs TRBV28 and TRBJ2-4; 7 positions match TRBD1. The CDR3 has 11 residues. Germline CDR1 and CDR2: MDHEN and SYDVKM. With 11 bases clipped from V and 7 bases from J, the junction kept 5 bases outside the gene matches. The CDR3 DNA reads TGTGCCCTCAGACAGGGCAACATTCAGTACTTC. Translation: CALRQGNIQYF.

This clonotype was detected many times. This chain links TRBV4-2 with TRBJ2-7, with D possibly TRBD2 on 6 matching bases. V lost 0 bases to trimming and J lost 0 bases, with 12 bases between them. This CDR3 spans 16 amino acids. In germline, CDR1 is LGHNA, CDR2 YNFKEQ. The CDR3 sequence is CASSQESSGSSYEQYF. The CDR3 DNA reads TGTGCCAGCAGCCAAGAAAGCTCCGGGAGCTCCTACGAGCAGTACTTC.

The genes are TRBV7-9 and TRBJ1-4; 9 bases are shared with TRBD1. V lost 0 bases and J lost 10; bases outside the gene matches: 0. This CDR3 spans 13 amino acids. Germline V gene sequence: CDR1 SEHNR, CDR2 FQNEAQ (reference sequence). The DNA for the CDR3 is TGTGCCAGCAGCTTAGCGGACAGGGGAAAACTGTTTTTT. Encoded protein: CASSLADRGKLFF. Together with reference TRBV7-9 and TRBJ1-4, the CDR3 gives the full variable domain: DTGVSQNPRHKITKRGQNVTFRCDPISEHNRLYWYRQTLGQGPEFLTYFQNEAQLEKSRLLSDRFSAERPKGSFSTLEIQRTEQGDSAMYLCASSLADRGKLFFGSGTQLSVL.

There are many counts of this clonotype. The chain employs TRBV10-3 and TRBJ2-7; 10 bases match TRBD1. CDR3 length equals 15 residues. V dropped 6 bases and J dropped 5; count of bases not matched to a gene: 10. Germline V gene data show CDR1 as ENHRY and CDR2 as SYGVKD. DNA of the CDR3: TGTGCCATCAGGATGGGACAGGGGAGTAACGACGAGCAGTACTTC. Its translation is CAIRMGQGSNDEQYF.

This clonotype has ten or more counts. This sequence joins TRBV20-1 and TRBJ2-1; D is possibly TRBD1 or TRBD2 (5 bases each). This CDR3 contains 14 residues. V lost 8 bases and J 0 bases, leaving 14 bases between the germline ends. The germline V gene has CDR1 DFQATT and CDR2 SNEGSKA (reference sequence). This CDR3 is CSPSGRSSYNEQFF. Written as DNA, the CDR3 is TGCAGTCCGTCGGGGCGGAGCTCCTACAATGAGCAGTTCTTC.

Only a few counts were recorded for this clonotype. The CDR3 here is CATSRELAGEETQYF. CDR3 bases: TGTGCCACCAGCAGAGAGTTAGCGGGAGAAGAGACCCAGTACTTC. The rearrangement links TRBV15 to TRBJ2-5; 9 positions match TRBD2. The CDR3 is 15 residues long. V lost 0 bases to trimming and J lost 3 bases; unmatched junction nucleotides: 2. CDR1 is LNHNV, CDR2 YYDKDF, per germline (reference sequence).

The chain carries TRBV29-1 and TRBJ2-7, with 7 bases identical to TRBD1. The better agreement between TRBJ2-1 and the DNA end casts doubt on the J call. CDR1 is SQVTM and CDR2 is ANQGSEA in the germline V gene. The CDR3 loop spans 13 amino acids. CDR3 nucleotide sequence: TGCAGCGTTGACTCAGGGGGTTCCTACGAGCAGTTCTTC. It is translated as CSVDSGGSYEQFF.